A selection of T cell receptor beta chains follows, all from one sample in a study of blood T cell repertoires in COVID-19. Here immunoSEQ multiplex PCR was the method, and the copy in TCRdb shows in-frame clones only, minus some. Counted here are fewer than 350,000 clones, roughly 90% occurring once; the ten biggest clones make up approximately 5.2%. Source material: PBMCs or T cells enriched from blood (not recorded which). These receptors originate from a man aged 55 to 70 who had recovered from COVID-19. CDR3s include the opening cysteine and the closing phenylalanine or tryptophan. Each record gives: D gene, clone size, J gene, V gene, CDR3 DNA, CDR3 protein. D genes are given only for firm matches. Clone size, where shown, is once, few, many, or a class for clones that have expanded.

D gene: TRBD1
clone size: .
J gene: TRBJ1-6
V gene: TRBV3-1/TRBV3-2
CDR3 DNA: TGTGCCAGCAGCTTGATCAGGGGGGTTTCACCCCTCCACTTT
CDR3 protein: CASSLIRGVSPLHF

D gene: TRBD1
clone size: .
J gene: TRBJ2-2
V gene: TRBV24-1
CDR3 DNA: TGTGCCACCAGTGACCTTAAACCCTTTGGCGGACAGGTGTGGGACACCGGGGAGCTGTTTTTT
CDR3 protein: CATSDLKPFGGQVWDTGELFF

D gene: TRBD1
clone size: .
J gene: TRBJ1-2
V gene: TRBV24-1
CDR3 DNA: TGTGCCACCAGTCCTACAGGGGGTAACTATGGCTACACCTTC
CDR3 protein: CATSPTGGNYGYTF

D gene: .
clone size: .
J gene: TRBJ2-7
V gene: TRBV9
CDR3 DNA: TGTGCCAGCAGCGTAGCTGAGCAGTACTTC
CDR3 protein: CASSVAEQYF

D gene: .
clone size: .
J gene: TRBJ2-1
V gene: TRBV18
CDR3 DNA: TGTGCCAGCTCGGATAGCCAAAGCTCCTACAATGAGCAGTTCTTC
CDR3 protein: CASSDSQSSYNEQFF

D gene: TRBD1
clone size: .
J gene: TRBJ1-2
V gene: TRBV6-5
CDR3 DNA: TGTGCCAGCAGGACAGGGGGCGCGGGCTACACCTTC
CDR3 protein: CASRTGGAGYTF

D gene: TRBD1
clone size: once
J gene: TRBJ2-3
V gene: TRBV28
CDR3 DNA: TGTGCCAGCAGTTTATATACAGGGGCGCAGACTAGCACAGATACGCAGTATTTT
CDR3 protein: CASSLYTGAQTSTDTQYF

D gene: .
clone size: .
J gene: TRBJ2-1
V gene: TRBV7-3
CDR3 DNA: TGTGCCAGCAGCTTCTCAAGAGGGTCTGAGCAGTTCTTC
CDR3 protein: CASSFSRGSEQFF

D gene: .
clone size: .
J gene: TRBJ2-3
V gene: TRBV5-4
CDR3 DNA: TGTGCCAGCAGCTTCGTACAGGGACGGGGCACAGATACGCAGTATTTT
CDR3 protein: CASSFVQGRGTDTQYF

D gene: TRBD1
clone size: .
J gene: TRBJ2-2
V gene: TRBV5-1
CDR3 DNA: TGCGCCAGCAGCCCGGGGACAGTCACCGGGGAGCTGTTTTTT
CDR3 protein: CASSPGTVTGELFF

D gene: .
clone size: .
J gene: TRBJ1-5
V gene: TRBV7-4
CDR3 DNA: TGTGCCAGCAGCTCAGGGCGTGTCAGGGGCAATCAGCCCCAGCATTTT
CDR3 protein: CASSSGRVRGNQPQHF

D gene: .
clone size: .
J gene: TRBJ1-2
V gene: TRBV24-1
CDR3 DNA: TGTGCCACCAGTGACCGAAAGAACACAGGGCCCCCCTATGGCTACACCTTC
CDR3 protein: CATSDRKNTGPPYGYTF

D gene: .
clone size: .
J gene: TRBJ1-2
V gene: TRBV5-5
CDR3 DNA: TGTGCCAGCAGCTTGGCCTACGTTACTAACTATGGCTACACCTTC
CDR3 protein: CASSLAYVTNYGYTF

D gene: TRBD2
clone size: .
J gene: TRBJ2-7
V gene: TRBV9
CDR3 DNA: TGTGCCAGCAGCGTTCTAGCGGGAGATAGCGAGCAGTACTTC
CDR3 protein: CASSVLAGDSEQYF

D gene: .
clone size: .
J gene: TRBJ2-1
V gene: TRBV21-1
CDR3 DNA: TGTGCCAGCAGCAAAGGGGGAACAGGGGTAAAAGGTGAGCAGTTCTTC
CDR3 protein: CASSKGGTGVKGEQFF